This T cell receptor beta chain was sequenced during a study of T cell responses to AZD1222 COVID-19 vaccine. The table came from immunoSEQ multiplex PCR; TCRdb's copy has only in-frame clones and leaves some out. This sample yields over 150,000 clones, of which approximately 90% are seen a single time; roughly 4.3% belongs to the top ten. The study, taken as a whole, reports: Donors, mostly white British, included more females; clonal diversity was possibly underestimated. Only 6 or 7 people who got AZD1222 tested seropositive at baseline. Repertoire collection took place solely once the T cell response had peaked.

This clone was detected only a few times. The antigen is undetermined. This TCR derives from an adult in good health. Source: peripheral blood, taken on day 0 of MenACWY control vaccination.

CDR3 region: CASRPTGRETQYF. The CDR3 DNA is TGTGCCAGCAGACCGACAGGGCGAGAGACCCAGTACTTC. The J gene is TRBJ2-5, the V gene TRBV2, with 7 bases fitting TRBD1. The germline V gene has CDR1 SNHLY and CDR2 FYNNEI. This CDR3 comprises 13 residues. Losses at the gene ends were 6 bases for V and 4 bases for J; bases not matched to a gene: 5.